In this sample, the clone carrying this TCR beta chain turned up a few times. The data stem from a study of CD8+ T cells in alopecia areata. Regarding treatment: oral pan-JAK inhibitor, 5-10 mg twice daily. RNA extraction and reverse transcription yielded cDNA as sequencing template. The data were produced by immunoSEQ multiplex PCR, yet TCRdb's version contains in-frame clones alone and is incomplete. The data hold around 200,000 clones, with under 70% observed a single time. V was pared by 0 bases and J by 1 base, with 0 bases of the junction left unmatched. CDR3 length equals 15 residues. The chain is built from TRBV23-1 and TRBJ2-4, with TRBD1 matching 7 bases. TRBV23-1 is given ORF status, its function remaining uncertain. This clonotype was sampled from a human donor with alopecia areata. The sample consisted of CD4+ T cells sorted from blood, taken at week 4, from a patient treated with tofacitinib. In DNA form, the CDR3 reads TGCGCCAGCAGTCAATCGACAGGGGCCAAAAACATTCAGTACTTC. Translated, it gives CASSQSTGAKNIQYF.